The next 32 T cell receptor beta chains were all read from a single sample in a study of long-term antiretroviral therapy in people with HIV. Researchers report immunoSEQ v3.0 was run at survey level. The protocol was immunoSEQ multiplex PCR, while the TCRdb copy is restricted to in-frame clones and leaves out a portion. The sample includes about 24,000 clones, roughly four fifths seen only once; the top ten take about 5%. Source: unsorted PBMCs, taken 0.7 years before starting antiretroviral therapy. These receptor sequences come from a man younger than 40 with HIV.

The gene calls are TRBV18 and TRBJ2-4; 10 bases are shared with TRBD2. Germline V gene data show CDR1 as KGHSH and CDR2 as LQKENI. The CDR3 has 17 amino acids. Trimming took 2 bases from V and 6 from J; bases not matched to a gene: 10. The CDR3 region is CASSPEREGRKRNIQYF. The CDR3, as DNA: TGTGCCAGCTCACCAGAGCGGGAGGGCCGAAAGAGAAACATTCAGTACTTC.

The chain couples TRBV5-1 to TRBJ1-2; TRBD1 is a possible D gene (6 bases). With 4 bases removed from V and 1 base from J, the gap between germline ends came to 20 bases. Looked up from germline, CDR1 is SGHRS and CDR2 is YFSETQ. The CDR3 runs 17 residues. CDR3 region: CASSQGTPRGGNYGYTF. CDR3 in DNA: TGCGCCAGCAGCCAAGGGACCCCCCGAGGGGGTAACTATGGCTACACCTTC.

This rearrangement joins TRBV11-2 to TRBJ2-1; D not certain. V lost 3 bases and J 7 bases, leaving 1 base between the germline ends. The CDR3 is 10 residues long. From germline, CDR1 is SGHAT and CDR2 FQNNGV. In nucleotides, the CDR3 is TGTGCCAGCAGCTTGAATGAGCAGTTCTTC. The encoded protein is CASSLNEQFF. The entire variable domain, with the rest obtained from reference TRBV11-2 and TRBJ2-1, is as follows: EAGVAQSPRYKIIEKRQSVAFWCNPISGHATLYWYQQILGQGPKLLIQFQNNGVVDDSQLPKDRFSAERLKGVDSTLKIQPAKLEDSAVYLCASSLNEQFFGPGTRLTVL.

This chain links TRBV5-4 with TRBJ1-1; D possibly corresponds to TRBD1 (5 bases). The CDR3 has 13 amino acids. Trimming stripped 6 bases from V and 2 bases from J, with 11 bases between. Germline assignment: CDR1 SGHNT and CDR2 YYREEE (reference sequence). CDR3: CASTRGPNTEAFF. DNA for the CDR3: TGTGCCAGCACCCGGGGACCAAACACTGAAGCTTTCTTT.

J is TRBJ2-7 and V is TRBV28, with 9 positions matching TRBD1. Germline trimming cut 6 bases from V and 3 bases from J; bases unmatched to any gene: 12. The CDR3 spans 16 residues. The germline V gene encodes CDR1 MDHEN and CDR2 SYDVKM. The CDR3 nucleotides are TGTGCCAGCAGACCCATGACGGGACAGGGCTTCTACGAGCAGTACTTC. Protein: CASRPMTGQGFYEQYF. The full variable domain, rest sourced from reference TRBV28 and TRBJ2-7, is DVKVTQSSRYLVKRTGEKVFLECVQDMDHENMFWYRQDPGLGLRLIYFSYDVKMKEKGDIPEGYSVSREKKERFSLILESASTNQTSMYLCASRPMTGQGFYEQYFGPGTRLTVT.

The chain combines TRBV5-1 with TRBJ1-4, with 8 positions matching TRBD1. The CDR3 loop spans 15 amino acids. Per the germline V gene, CDR1 is SGHRS and CDR2 is YFSETQ. After removal of 0 bases from V and 7 bases from J, the junction contained 5 bases not matched to a gene. CDR3 loop: CASSLAGGLPEKLFF. Here the CDR3 DNA reads TGCGCCAGCAGCTTGGCAGGGGGCCTGCCTGAAAAACTGTTTTTT.

The chain uses TRBV6-6 and TRBJ1-5; D may be TRBD1 (6 bases). Looked up from germline, CDR1 is MNHNY and CDR2 is SVGAGI (reference sequence). V lost 5 bases and J 7 bases, leaving 21 bases between the germline ends. The CDR3 is 16 amino acids. The CDR3 DNA reads TGTGCCAGCAGTCTCCCCTTGACAGGCGGTGTACAGCCCCAGCATTTT. It is translated as CASSLPLTGGVQPQHF.

This clone was recorded once. The rearrangement links TRBV10-2 to TRBJ2-5; D is unclear. Trimming left V 8 bases short and J 5 bases short, with 9 bases between. Per the germline V gene, CDR1 is WSHSY and CDR2 is SAAADI. The CDR3 is 11 amino acids. CDR3 amino acids: CASSGLETQYF. CDR3 DNA sequence: TGCGCCAGCTCCGGGTTGGAGACCCAGTACTTC.

This clone has just a few counts. This chain joins TRBV6-1 and TRBJ1-6; D is ambiguous. CDR3 size: 14 residues. Trimming stripped 3 bases from V and 3 bases from J, with 6 bases between. The germline V gene has CDR1 MNHNS and CDR2 SASEGT. In DNA, the CDR3 is TGTGCCAGCAGTGAGTGGGACTATAATTCACCCCTCCACTTT. Translated, it gives CASSEWDYNSPLHF.

This clone was found once. V usage is TRBV5-1 and J usage is TRBJ2-4, with D perhaps TRBD1 (5 bases). Germline lookup yields CDR1 SGHRS and CDR2 YFSETQ. Trimming took 3 bases from V and 0 from J, leaving 16 bases between them. The CDR3 is 17 residues long. The CDR3 sequence: CASSSRGGLIAKNIQYF. The DNA of the CDR3 is TGCGCCAGCAGCTCAAGGGGTGGGCTGATAGCCAAAAACATTCAGTACTTC.

This clone was seen once. This chain connects TRBV28 to TRBJ1-2; tentatively, D is TRBD1 (5 bases). This CDR3 is built from 15 residues. Germline-derived CDR1 and CDR2 are MDHEN and SYDVKM. V lost 4 bases and J lost 1, with 13 bases in between. The CDR3 spells CASSSVGTGNYGYTF. The DNA of the CDR3 is TGTGCCAGCAGTTCAGTCGGGACGGGTAACTATGGCTACACCTTC.

The rearrangement uses TRBV10-2 and TRBJ2-7, with D hard to call. Germline CDR1 reads WSHSY; CDR2 reads SAAADI. The CDR3 consists of 13 residues. V was clipped by 3 bases and J by 1 base, with 7 bases between them. CDR3 sequence: CASSDSWSYEQYF. The DNA of the CDR3 is TGCGCCAGCAGTGATAGTTGGTCCTACGAGCAGTACTTC.

The genes are TRBV2 and TRBJ2-3, with 8 bases aligning to TRBD1. Germline CDR1 SNHLY, CDR2 FYNNEI. The length of the CDR3 is 14 residues. J was trimmed by 2 bases and V by 5 bases; bases with no gene match: 3. CDR3 DNA sequence: TGTGCCAGCAGTCCGGACAGGGTCACAGATACGCAGTATTTT. Translated: CASSPDRVTDTQYF. The whole variable domain, filled in from reference TRBV2 and TRBJ2-3, reads EPEVTQTPSHQVTQMGQEVILRCVPISNHLYFYWYRQILGQKVEFLVSFYNNEISEKSEIFDDQFSVERPDGSNFTLKIRSTKLEDSAMYFCASSPDRVTDTQYFGPGTRLTVL.

This chain uses TRBV29-1 with TRBJ2-7, with TRBD1 identical over 8 bases. V gave up 2 bases and J gave up 2 bases; unmatched junction bases: 5. The CDR3 loop spans 14 amino acids. Per germline, CDR1 SQVTM and CDR2 ANQGSEA. CDR3 amino acids: CSVEMGQAAYEQYF. The DNA of the CDR3 is TGCAGCGTTGAAATGGGACAGGCGGCCTACGAGCAGTACTTC.

The chain couples TRBV2 to TRBJ1-1, with 8 bases matching TRBD1. Trimming cost V 5 bases and J 5 bases; bases outside gene matches: 19. Per germline, CDR1 SNHLY and CDR2 FYNNEI. This CDR3 comprises 18 residues. The CDR3 is CASSHQGAEGGLGTEAFF. The CDR3 region has the DNA TGTGCCAGCAGTCATCAGGGGGCGGAAGGGGGATTGGGAACTGAAGCTTTCTTT.

This clone was seen only a few times. This chain connects TRBV9 to TRBJ2-2; TRBD1 agrees at 8 bases. Germline trimming cut 0 bases from V and 2 bases from J; bases unmatched to any gene: 6. Germline V lookup: CDR1 SGDLS, CDR2 YYNGEE. The CDR3 sequence is 17 residues long. This chain's CDR3 is CASSVEKTGDNTGELFF. The CDR3 DNA reads TGTGCCAGCAGCGTAGAGAAGACAGGGGACAACACCGGGGAGCTGTTTTTT.

The chain is built from TRBV27 and TRBJ2-6; the D call may be TRBD1 or TRBD2 (6 bases each). The V and J ends lost 5 bases and 4 bases respectively, with 15 bases between them. CDR1 is MNHEY and CDR2 is SMNVEV in the germline V gene (reference sequence). The CDR3 runs to 16 residues. The CDR3 DNA reads TGTGCCAGCAGTCCCTGGGGGGCTCTGGGGGCCAACGTCCTGACTTTC. Encoded protein: CASSPWGALGANVLTF.

CDR3 loop: CASSLTGPETQYF. CDR3 nucleotide sequence: TGTGCCAGCAGTCTAACAGGGCCCGAGACCCAGTACTTC. The genes are TRBV27 and TRBJ2-5; tentative D call: TRBD1 (6 bases). This CDR3 is built from 13 residues. Germline V CDR1 and CDR2: MNHEY, SMNVEV (reference sequence). Trimming cost V 5 bases and J 5 bases, with 12 bases left between them.

The rearrangement joins TRBV9 to TRBJ1-6; TRBD1 matches 10 bases. Germline CDR1 and CDR2: SGDLS and YYNGEE. This CDR3 contains 15 residues. Germline trimming cut 7 bases from V and 4 bases from J; bases unmatched to any gene: 5. CDR3 loop: CASSGTGEYNSPLHF. In DNA form, the CDR3 reads TGTGCCAGCTCCGGGACAGGGGAATATAATTCACCCCTCCACTTT.

The chain has TRBV2 and TRBJ2-7; D is perhaps TRBD1 (6 bases). CDR3 length: 14 residues. With 4 bases removed from V and 3 bases from J, the gap between germline ends came to 13 bases. Germline CDR1 is SNHLY and CDR2 is FYNNEI. The CDR3 nucleotides are TGTGCCAGCAGTGCTCGGACAGTAATCTACGAGCAGTACTTC. Residues: CASSARTVIYEQYF. Supplemented by reference TRBV2 and TRBJ2-7, the full variable domain reads EPEVTQTPSHQVTQMGQEVILRCVPISNHLYFYWYRQILGQKVEFLVSFYNNEISEKSEIFDDQFSVERPDGSNFTLKIRSTKLEDSAMYFCASSARTVIYEQYFGPGTRLTVT.

The chain carries TRBV5-1 and TRBJ1-6, with 7 bases aligning to TRBD1. CDR1 SGHRS and CDR2 YFSETQ come from the germline V gene. The CDR3 covers 14 residues. The ends lost 0 bases at V and 9 bases at J; junction bases unmatched: 3. The CDR3 DNA reads as TGCGCCAGCAGCTTGGAAACAGGGGTTTCACCCCTCCACTTT. Protein sequence: CASSLETGVSPLHF.

This chain uses TRBV5-6 with TRBJ2-7; D remains unclear. This CDR3 has 13 amino acids. Germline assignment: CDR1 SGHDT and CDR2 YYEEEE. The ends were cut back, 4 bases at V and 2 bases at J, with 10 bases in the middle. The CDR3 sequence: CASSPWTAYEQYF. As DNA, the CDR3 is TGTGCCAGCAGCCCGTGGACGGCCTACGAGCAGTACTTC. Complete variable domain (other parts from reference TRBV5-6 and TRBJ2-7): DAGVTQSPTHLIKTRGQQVTLRCSPKSGHDTVSWYQQALGQGPQFIFQYYEEEERQRGNFPDRFSGHQFPNYSSELNVNALLLGDSALYLCASSPWTAYEQYFGPGTRLTVT.

This rearrangement joins TRBV5-4 to TRBJ1-2; D remains unclear. The V and J ends lost 4 bases and 4 bases respectively, with 11 bases between them. CDR1 is SGHNT and CDR2 is YYREEE in the germline V gene (reference sequence). The CDR3 has 13 amino acids. CDR3 in amino acids: CASSDQHTYGYTF. The CDR3 coding sequence is TGTGCCAGCAGCGATCAGCATACCTATGGCTACACCTTC.

The rearrangement links TRBV6-5 to TRBJ1-5; D is possibly TRBD1 (6 bases). Germline assignment: CDR1 MNHEY and CDR2 SVGAGI. Trimming removed 5 bases at V and 1 base at J, with 12 bases between. The CDR3 has 15 amino acids. The CDR3 loop is CASSATGGSNQPQHF. CDR3 DNA sequence: TGTGCCAGCAGTGCGACAGGCGGAAGCAATCAGCCCCAGCATTTT.

This clone has a handful of counts. The J gene is TRBJ2-7, the V gene TRBV7-9; unclear D gene. Germline-derived CDR1 and CDR2 are SEHNR and FQNEAQ (reference sequence). V was clipped by 1 base and J by 2 bases, with 9 bases between them. The CDR3 length is 14 residues. The CDR3 protein is CASSLGVGTYEQYF. CDR3 sequence (DNA): TGTGCCAGCAGCTTAGGTGTCGGAACCTACGAGCAGTACTTC.

This clone was recorded a few times. The V call is TRBV7-2, the J call TRBJ1-2; TRBD1 might be the D (5 bases). The CDR3 runs to 13 residues. V lost 1 base to trimming and J lost 4 bases, with 7 bases between them. The V gene's germline CDR1 is SGHTA and CDR2 FQGNSA. The CDR3 reads CASSLGGRYGYTF. DNA for the CDR3: TGTGCCAGCAGCTTAGGGGGCCGCTATGGCTACACCTTC. The full variable domain, completed using reference TRBV7-2 and TRBJ1-2, is GAGVSQSPSNKVTEKGKDVELRCDPISGHTALYWYRQSLGQGLEFLIYFQGNSAPDKSGLPSDRFSAERTGGSVSTLTIQRTQQEDSAVYLCASSLGGRYGYTFGSGTRLTVV.

The chain combines TRBV5-4 with TRBJ2-5; no clear D gene. The germline CDR1 and CDR2 sequences are SGHNT and YYREEE (reference sequence). The CDR3 runs 14 residues. The V gene lost 0 bases and the J gene lost 0 bases, with 6 bases spanning the gap. The CDR3 reads CASSLDRYQETQYF. In DNA form, the CDR3 reads TGTGCCAGCAGCTTGGACAGATACCAAGAGACCCAGTACTTC.

V is TRBV19 and J is TRBJ1-5; D might be TRBD1 (6 bases). V dropped 2 bases and J dropped 0 bases, with 14 bases sitting between them. There are 17 residues in the CDR3. Germline V gives CDR1 LNHDA, CDR2 SQIVND (reference sequence). The chain's CDR3 is CASSITGGSRSNQPQHF. In DNA form, the CDR3 reads TGTGCCAGTAGTATAACTGGGGGCAGTCGTAGCAATCAGCCCCAGCATTTT.

The CDR3 sequence is CASSPGLVLNTGELFF. CDR3 DNA sequence: TGTGCCAGCAGCCCGGGACTAGTTTTGAACACCGGGGAGCTGTTTTTT. The chain couples TRBV14 to TRBJ2-2; 8 nucleotides match TRBD2. Looked up from germline, CDR1 is SGHDN and CDR2 is FVKESK. CDR3 length equals 16 residues. V shed 4 bases and J 1 base; nucleotides not matched to a gene: 5.

In its sample, this clone was seen once. The chain combines TRBV7-9 with TRBJ2-7; 9 bases match TRBD1. CDR3 size: 16 residues. Germline V gene sequence: CDR1 SEHNR, CDR2 FQNEAQ (reference sequence). V trimming: 3 bases; J trimming: 4 bases; junction bases outside the gene matches: 10. The CDR3 DNA reads as TGTGCCAGCAGCTTGGAGGGACAGGGTTCATCGTACGAGCAGTACTTC. Translation gives CASSLEGQGSSYEQYF.

V and J are TRBV19 and TRBJ1-6; a weak D match, TRBD1 (5 bases). V was trimmed by 6 bases and J by 6 bases, leaving 12 bases between them. The CDR3 is 14 amino acids. Germline loops: CDR1 LNHDA, CDR2 SQIVND (reference sequence). The CDR3 protein is CASRLQDFNSPLHF. DNA of the CDR3: TGTGCCAGTAGGCTACAGGATTTTAATTCACCCCTCCACTTT.

This clone has more than one count but fewer than ten. The chain combines TRBV28 with TRBJ1-2; 8 bases map to TRBD1. V lost 6 bases to trimming and J lost 8 bases; unmatched junction nucleotides: 11. Germline V gene data show CDR1 as MDHEN and CDR2 as SYDVKM. CDR3 length equals 14 residues. CDR3 bases: TGTGCCAGCAGCTCCAGGGGGCACCAATGGGGCTACACCTTC. This codes for CASSSRGHQWGYTF.